These T cell receptor beta chains were read from a single sample in a study of blood T cell repertoires in COVID-19. Clones were sequenced by immunoSEQ multiplex PCR, and TCRdb holds only the in-frame ones, with some missing. The sample carries 130,000 to 150,000 clones, roughly 90% recorded once. Sequences were obtained from peripheral blood. The receptor set was obtained from a woman aged 50 to 60 with acute or convalescent COVID-19. The CDR3 runs from the conserved cysteine through the conserved F or W. D genes are given only for firm matches.

V	J	D	CDR3
TRBV30	TRBJ2-1	TRBD2	CAWSVQVAGSYNEQFF
TRBV30	TRBJ1-1	TRBD1	CAWYDRGLGTEAFF
TRBV19	TRBJ1-5	TRBD1	CASSETGQGNNQPQHF
TRBV4-2	TRBJ1-3	TRBD1	CASSQVIPLTPGGRNTIYF
TRBV10-1	TRBJ2-1	.	CASSASGLHHNEQFF
TRBV19	TRBJ2-5	.	CASSIDSGLGETQYF
TRBV6-5	TRBJ2-7	.	CASSYVPGGSYEQYF
TRBV9	TRBJ2-3	TRBD2	CASSVPSGSTDTQYF
TRBV3-1/TRBV3-2	TRBJ1-2	TRBD1	CASSQEWGTGDYGYTF
TRBV5-1	TRBJ2-3	TRBD2	CASRVLAGGYTDTQYF
TRBV30	TRBJ2-2	TRBD2	CAWSRLAGGPNTGELFF
TRBV21-1	TRBJ1-1	.	CASSTGSLEAFF
TRBV6-1	TRBJ2-7	.	CASSEYSSGTPTYEQYF
TRBV5-1	TRBJ2-3	.	CASSLAATPSTDTQYF
TRBV19	TRBJ2-3	.	CASTIRGLSTDTQYF
TRBV6-5	TRBJ2-3	.	CASSINPPDTQYF
TRBV7-9	TRBJ2-1	TRBD2	CASSLAREDEQFF
TRBV3-1/TRBV3-2	TRBJ2-2	TRBD2	CASSFEGLAGGGTGELFF
TRBV29-1	TRBJ2-3	TRBD1	CSVEETGGTDTQYF
TRBV5-8	TRBJ2-1	TRBD1	CASSLVFGTGTYNEQFF
TRBV5-5	TRBJ2-2	TRBD2	CASTEGGLDGTGELFF
TRBV28	TRBJ2-2	.	CASSLHRVATGELFF
TRBV7-8	TRBJ1-1	TRBD1	CASSLALTGSYTEAFF
TRBV2	TRBJ2-1	.	CASSGGYNEQFF
TRBV5-5	TRBJ2-7	TRBD1	CASSFRDRGSYEQYF
TRBV10-1	TRBJ1-2	TRBD1	CASSKVVGTGYLYGYTF
TRBV14	TRBJ2-3	.	CASSRTTGIPDTQYF
TRBV21-1	TRBJ2-2	.	CASSAGRRNTGELFF
TRBV5-1	TRBJ2-3	.	CASSLGTPSDTQYF
TRBV7-3	TRBJ2-7	TRBD2	CASSPGTSGFTYEQYF
TRBV5-4	TRBJ2-7	TRBD2	CASSLEGTSGRAYEQYF
TRBV5-1	TRBJ2-7	.	CASSLAGSGSTEQYF
TRBV19	TRBJ1-2	TRBD1	CASTPGTGRNYGYTF
TRBV2	TRBJ2-3	.	CASLFGRDTQYF
TRBV7-8	TRBJ2-5	.	CASSFPETQYF
TRBV19	TRBJ2-4	TRBD1	CASSLNTGGLDIQYF
TRBV6-1	TRBJ2-3	.	CASSEGSGTDTQYF
TRBV5-3	TRBJ1-5	.	CAQGGGKISNQPQHF
TRBV30	TRBJ1-1	.	CAWGGHLNTEAFF
TRBV12-3/TRBV12-4	TRBJ1-1	.	CASSLAGPSFF
TRBV7-6	TRBJ1-6	TRBD1	CASSAGQPDNSPLHF
TRBV27	TRBJ1-2	.	CASSPLDKYGYTF
TRBV7-3	TRBJ1-1	TRBD1	CASSQKTGPFLTEAFF
TRBV29-1	TRBJ1-5	TRBD1	CSLIYRGQSNQPQHF